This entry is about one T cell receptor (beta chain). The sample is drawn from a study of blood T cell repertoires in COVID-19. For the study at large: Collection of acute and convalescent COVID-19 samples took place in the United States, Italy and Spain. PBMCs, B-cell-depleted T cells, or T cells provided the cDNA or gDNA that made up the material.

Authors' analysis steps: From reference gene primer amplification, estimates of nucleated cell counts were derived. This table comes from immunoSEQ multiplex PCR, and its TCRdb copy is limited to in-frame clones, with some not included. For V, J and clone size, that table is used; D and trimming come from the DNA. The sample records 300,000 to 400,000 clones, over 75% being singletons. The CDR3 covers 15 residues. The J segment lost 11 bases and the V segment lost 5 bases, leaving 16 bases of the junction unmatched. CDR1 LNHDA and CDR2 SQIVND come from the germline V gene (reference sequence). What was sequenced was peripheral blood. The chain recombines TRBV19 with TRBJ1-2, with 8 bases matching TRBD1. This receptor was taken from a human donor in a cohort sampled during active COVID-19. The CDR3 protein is CASSFRTGPMVRYTF. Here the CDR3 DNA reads TGTGCCAGTAGTTTCCGGACAGGGCCTATGGTGAGGTACACCTTC. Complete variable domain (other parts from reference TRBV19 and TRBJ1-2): DGGITQSPKYLFRKEGQNVTLSCEQNLNHDAMYWYRQDPGQGLRLIYYSQIVNDFQKGDIAEGYSVSREKKESFPLTVTSAQKNPTAFYLCASSFRTGPMVRYTFGSGTRLTVV.